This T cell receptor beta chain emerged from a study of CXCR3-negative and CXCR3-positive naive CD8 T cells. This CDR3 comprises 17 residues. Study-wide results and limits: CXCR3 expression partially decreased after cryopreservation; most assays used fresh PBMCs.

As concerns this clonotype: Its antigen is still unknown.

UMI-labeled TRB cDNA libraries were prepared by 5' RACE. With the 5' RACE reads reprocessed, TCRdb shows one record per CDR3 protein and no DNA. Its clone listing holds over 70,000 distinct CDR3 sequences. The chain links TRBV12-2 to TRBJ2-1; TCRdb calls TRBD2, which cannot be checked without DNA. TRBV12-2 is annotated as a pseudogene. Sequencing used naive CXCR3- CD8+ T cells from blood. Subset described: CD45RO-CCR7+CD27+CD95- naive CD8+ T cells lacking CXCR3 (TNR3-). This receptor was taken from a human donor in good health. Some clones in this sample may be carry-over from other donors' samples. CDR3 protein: CASRPARRAVSYNEQFF.